A single sample is the source of the 24 T cell receptor beta chains below, sequenced in a study of blood T cell repertoires in COVID-19. The method was immunoSEQ multiplex PCR; TCRdb's version includes in-frame clones alone and lacks a portion of them. The top ten clones hold around 7.9% of a sample with approximately 350,000 clones, about 88% of them seen once. The material sequenced was peripheral blood. These receptors all come from a woman in her seventies with COVID-19, enrolled during active disease.

The DNA of the CDR3 is TGTGCCAGCAGCTTTGGGACAAACAAGCCCCAGCATTTT. It codes for CASSFGTNKPQHF. The chain has TRBV5-6 and TRBJ1-5; possibly TRBD1 for D (6 bases). The CDR3 is 13 amino acids. Looked up from germline, CDR1 is SGHDT and CDR2 is YYEEEE. The V and J ends lost 2 bases and 8 bases respectively, with 11 bases between them.

V is TRBV9 and J is TRBJ1-3, with D hard to call. The CDR3 has 15 amino acids. The ends were cut back, 2 bases at V and 6 bases at J, with 15 bases in the middle. Germline loops: CDR1 SGDLS, CDR2 YYNGEE. The CDR3: CASSVGGFSENTIYF. CDR3 bases: TGTGCCAGCAGCGTTGGAGGGTTCAGTGAAAACACCATATATTTT.

This chain uses TRBV9 with TRBJ2-2; TRBD2 might be the D (7 bases). V was shortened by 2 bases and J by 7 bases, with 12 bases between the two germline ends. From germline, CDR1 is SGDLS and CDR2 YYNGEE. This CDR3 contains 14 residues. The chain's CDR3 is CASSVGGGVGELFF. CDR3 DNA: TGTGCCAGCAGCGTGGGAGGGGGAGTCGGGGAGCTGTTTTTT.

The J gene is TRBJ2-1, the V gene TRBV9; weak D call: TRBD1 (5 bases). V was shortened by 0 bases and J by 4 bases, with 11 bases between the two germline ends. Germline lookup yields CDR1 SGDLS and CDR2 YYNGEE. The CDR3 extends over 15 amino acids. CDR3: CASSVATGRYNEQFF. DNA of the CDR3: TGTGCCAGCAGCGTAGCAACAGGACGATACAATGAGCAGTTCTTC.

The CDR3 loop reads CASSLSPGESDTQYF. The CDR3, as DNA: TGCGCCAGCAGCTTGTCACCGGGGGAATCAGATACGCAGTATTTT. This rearrangement joins TRBV5-1 to TRBJ2-3; weak D call: TRBD2 (6 bases). The germline gives CDR1 SGHRS, CDR2 YFSETQ. Trimming took 1 base from V and 4 from J, leaving 13 bases between them. The CDR3 has 15 residues.

This clone occurred a few times. This chain uses TRBV12-3 or TRBV12-4 with TRBJ1-2; D gene uncertain. The length of the CDR3 is 13 residues. V lost 6 bases and J 3 bases, leaving 11 bases between the germline ends. The CDR3 protein is CASRPEAHYGYTF. The DNA for the CDR3 is TGTGCCAGCAGACCAGAGGCGCACTATGGCTACACCTTC.

The chain employs TRBV5-4 and TRBJ1-6, with D possibly matching TRBD1 (5 bases). V was shortened by 0 bases and J by 2 bases, with 9 bases between the two germline ends. CDR1 SGHNT and CDR2 YYREEE come from the germline V gene (reference sequence). This CDR3 is built from 16 residues. The DNA for the CDR3 is TGTGCCAGCAGCTTGGGGGGGGGAACCTATAATTCACCCCTCCACTTT. Translation: CASSLGGGTYNSPLHF. The complete variable domain, with remaining parts taken from reference TRBV5-4 and TRBJ1-6, reads ETGVTQSPTHLIKTRGQQVTLRCSSQSGHNTVSWYQQALGQGPQFIFQYYREEENGRGNFPPRFSGLQFPNYSSELNVNALELDDSALYLCASSLGGGTYNSPLHFGNGTRLTVT.

This chain links TRBV14 with TRBJ1-2, with TRBD1 identical over 7 bases. Germline-derived CDR1 and CDR2 are SGHDN and FVKESK. This CDR3 has 15 amino acids. V was clipped by 0 bases and J by 5 bases; unmatched bases: 6. CDR3 loop: CASSQEGQSLYGYTF. The CDR3 nucleotides read TGTGCCAGCAGCCAAGAGGGACAGAGCTTGTATGGCTACACCTTC.

The chain links TRBV5-1 to TRBJ2-7, with TRBD2 matching 11 bases. Trimming cost V 4 bases and J 1 base; bases outside gene matches: 4. This CDR3 contains 15 residues. Germline V gene data show CDR1 as SGHRS and CDR2 as YFSETQ. CDR3 nucleotides: TGCGCCAGCAGCGGGGGACTAGCGGTATCCTACGAGCAGTACTTC. Translation: CASSGGLAVSYEQYF.

The V gene is TRBV18, the J gene TRBJ2-5; weak D call: TRBD1 (5 bases). Germline CDR1 is KGHSH and CDR2 is LQKENI. Trimming took off 5 bases at V and 3 bases at J, with 10 bases between the two ends. The CDR3 is 13 amino acids. CDR3 sequence (DNA): TGTGCCAGCTCAACAGGCCTCGAAGAGACCCAGTACTTC. It is translated as CASSTGLEETQYF.

The count of this clone is one. The chain joins TRBV4-1 to TRBJ1-3; D gene ambiguous. V lost 5 bases and J lost 6, with 20 bases in between. CDR1 and CDR2 from the germline V gene are MGHRA and YSYEKL. The CDR3 is 16 amino acids. Here the CDR3 DNA reads TGCGCCAGCAGCTTACACATAGGAGTACTTGAAAACACCATATATTTT. Its translation: CASSLHIGVLENTIYF.

Concerning this clone: Other DNA sequences in the same sample also yield this CDR3. The J gene is TRBJ2-7, the V gene TRBV6-6; D gene unclear. Germline V gene data show CDR1 as MNHNY and CDR2 as SVGAGI (reference sequence). V shed 6 bases and J shed 3 bases, with 6 bases lying between them. This CDR3 spans 11 amino acids. The CDR3, as DNA: TGTGCCAGCAGCCACAGCTACGAGCAGTACTTC. As protein: CASSHSYEQYF.

This clone has more than one count but fewer than ten. This chain links TRBV6-1 with TRBJ2-1; 14 bases agree with TRBD2. The CDR3 is 18 residues long. V was pared by 2 bases and J by 0 bases, with 3 bases of the junction left unmatched. From germline, CDR1 is MNHNS and CDR2 SASEGT. The CDR3 nucleotides read TGTGCCAGCAGTGAAAGACTAGCGGGGGGGCCCTCCTACAATGAGCAGTTCTTC. Residues: CASSERLAGGPSYNEQFF.

In DNA form, the CDR3 reads TGTGCCAGCAGCTTGGCAGGATTCTATGGCTACACCTTC. The encoded protein is CASSLAGFYGYTF. The chain carries TRBV5-8 and TRBJ1-2; no firm D call. Per germline, CDR1 SGHTS and CDR2 YDEGEE. This CDR3 region has 13 residues. V was trimmed by 0 bases and J by 4 bases, leaving 7 bases between them.

The V call is TRBV19, the J call TRBJ1-1; TRBD1 agrees at 8 bases. The CDR3 runs 15 residues. V was pared by 9 bases and J by 0 bases, with 9 bases of the junction left unmatched. Germline lookup yields CDR1 LNHDA and CDR2 SQIVND (reference sequence). The CDR3 nucleotides are TGTGCCAGCCAGGACAGGGAACACATGAACACTGAAGCTTTCTTT. Amino acids: CASQDREHMNTEAFF.

The chain is built from TRBV29-1 and TRBJ1-4; TRBD1 agrees at 8 bases. The CDR3 sequence is 14 residues long. CDR1 is SQVTM, CDR2 ANQGSEA, per germline. V lost 6 bases to trimming and J lost 5 bases; unmatched junction nucleotides: 8. CDR3 sequence reads: CSVDRDGENEKLFF. DNA of the CDR3: TGCAGCGTGGACAGGGACGGAGAAAATGAAAAACTGTTTTTT.

The chain recombines TRBV10-2 with TRBJ1-1; the D is unclear. CDR3 length equals 11 residues. The V end lost 9 bases, the J end lost 3 bases, and 8 bases lay between the germline ends. The V gene's germline CDR1 is WSHSY and CDR2 SAAADI. In DNA form, the CDR3 reads TGCGCCAGTCTTCGGGACACTGAAGCTTTCTTT. It is translated as CASLRDTEAFF.

The rearrangement joins TRBV27 to TRBJ2-7, with D tentatively TRBD1 (5 bases). V lost 1 base to trimming and J lost 1 base, with 8 bases between them. CDR3 length: 14 amino acids. The germline gives CDR1 MNHEY, CDR2 SMNVEV (reference sequence). The CDR3 nucleotides are TGTGCCAGCAGTTTATACAGGTCTTCCTACGAGCAGTACTTC. It yields the protein CASSLYRSSYEQYF.

The chain couples TRBV4-1 to TRBJ2-7, with 10 nucleotides matching TRBD1. Germline trimming cut 2 bases from V and 4 bases from J; bases unmatched to any gene: 2. Germline loops: CDR1 MGHRA, CDR2 YSYEKL. The CDR3 loop spans 14 amino acids. CDR3 amino acids: CASSQRTGGYEQYF. The DNA of the CDR3 is TGCGCCAGCAGCCAAAGGACAGGGGGTTACGAGCAGTACTTC.

The chain joins TRBV3-1 (or the pseudogene TRBV3-2) to TRBJ2-3; D is possibly TRBD1 (5 bases). Germline V gives CDR1 LGHDT, CDR2 YNNKEL (reference sequence). The CDR3 has 15 amino acids. V dropped 1 base and J dropped 1 base, with 9 bases sitting between them. The CDR3 loop is CASSQGGYRTDTQYF. As DNA, the CDR3 is TGTGCCAGCAGCCAAGGGGGCTACCGCACAGATACGCAGTATTTT.

This clone was observed a single time. This chain joins TRBV24-1 and TRBJ1-1; the match to TRBD1 covers 7 bases. Germline CDR1 reads KGHDR; CDR2 reads SFDVKD. This CDR3 contains 15 residues. The V gene end was trimmed by 3 bases and the J gene end by 0 bases; junction bases not matched to a gene: 3. In DNA, the CDR3 is TGTGCCACCAGTGATCCGGGACAGTTGAACACTGAAGCTTTCTTT. It yields the protein CATSDPGQLNTEAFF.

This clone showed up just once. The chain has TRBV19 and TRBJ1-4; TRBD1 matches at 9 bases. CDR1 LNHDA and CDR2 SQIVND come from the germline V gene (reference sequence). J lost 4 bases, V lost 5 bases, and 8 bases had no gene match. This CDR3 has 16 amino acids. The DNA for the CDR3 is TGTGCCAGTAGTCGAGGACAGGGGTTGGGTAATGAAAAACTGTTTTTT. Translated: CASSRGQGLGNEKLFF.

The V gene is TRBV29-1, the J gene TRBJ1-1; possible D gene TRBD1, 6 bases. Germline CDR1 SQVTM, CDR2 ANQGSEA. Trimming left V 6 bases short and J 4 bases short, with 15 bases between. The CDR3 covers 13 residues. DNA of the CDR3: TGCAGCGTGTTGGACAGAGGGGGCACTGAAGCTTTCTTT. Translating gives CSVLDRGGTEAFF.

The chain is built from TRBV5-5 and TRBJ1-2; 9 bases agree with TRBD1. There are 15 residues in the CDR3. Germline V gene lookup returns CDR1 SGHKS and CDR2 YYEKEE (reference sequence). Trimming at V came to 4 bases and at J to 4 bases, leaving 8 bases not matched to a gene. In nucleotides, the CDR3 is TGTGCCAGCAGCGAGAGGACAGGGGCCCTCTATGGCTACACCTTC. Translated: CASSERTGALYGYTF.